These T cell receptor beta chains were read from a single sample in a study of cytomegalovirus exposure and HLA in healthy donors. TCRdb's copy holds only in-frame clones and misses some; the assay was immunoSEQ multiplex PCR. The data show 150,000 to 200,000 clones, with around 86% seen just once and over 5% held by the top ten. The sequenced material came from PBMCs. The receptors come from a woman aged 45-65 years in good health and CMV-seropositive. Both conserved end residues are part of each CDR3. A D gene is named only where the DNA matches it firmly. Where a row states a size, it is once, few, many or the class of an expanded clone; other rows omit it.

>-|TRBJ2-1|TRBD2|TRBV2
TGTGCCAGCAGTGGCCTCACGGGAGGGGGGAGCGATGAGCAGTTCTTC
CASSGLTGGGSDEQFF
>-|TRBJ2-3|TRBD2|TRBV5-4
TGTGCCAGCAGCTTGAAAATGGCTAGCGGGGCTGGGGGGACGCAGTATTTT
CASSLKMASGAGGTQYF
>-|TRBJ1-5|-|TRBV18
TGTGCCAGCTCAGCAGGGGAAAATCAGCCCCAGCATTTT
CASSAGENQPQHF
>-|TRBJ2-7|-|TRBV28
TGTGCCAGCAGTTTAACAGAACCCTACGAACAGTACTTC
CASSLTEPYEQYF
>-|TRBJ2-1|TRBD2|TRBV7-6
TGTGCCAGCAGCTTGACTAGCGCCGATGAGCAGTTCTTC
CASSLTSADEQFF
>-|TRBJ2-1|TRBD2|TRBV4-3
TGCGCCAGCAGCCAAGTCCCACTAGCGGGGGGGCCTGGGGAGCAGTTCTTC
CASSQVPLAGGPGEQFF
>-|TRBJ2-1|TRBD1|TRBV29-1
TGCAGCGTCGACAGGGGGCTTAACAATGAGCAGTTCTTC
CSVDRGLNNEQFF
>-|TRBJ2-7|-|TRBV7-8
TGTGCCAGCAGCTTCGGGTTCTCCTACGAGCAGTACTTC
CASSFGFSYEQYF
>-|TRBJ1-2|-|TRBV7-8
TGTGCCAGCAGCCCCCCCCCGACGGGGGGCGCGGGCTACACCTTC
CASSPPPTGGAGYTF
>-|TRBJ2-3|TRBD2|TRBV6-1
TGTGCCAGCAGTGTGGCGGCGGGGGGCCCGACAGATACGCAGTATTTT
CASSVAAGGPTDTQYF
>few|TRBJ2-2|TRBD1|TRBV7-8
TGTGCCAGCACCCAGGGGACAGGGGGATCCGGGGAGCTGTTTTTT
CASTQGTGGSGELFF
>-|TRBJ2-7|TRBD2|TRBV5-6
TGTGGCAGCAGCGGGGGCGCCTTCTACGAGCAGTACTTC
CGSSGGAFYEQYF
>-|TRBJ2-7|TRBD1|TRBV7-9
TGTTCCAGCAGCTTAGCCGGACAGGGGGCAAGCGAGCAGTACTTC
CSSSLAGQGASEQYF